The next 29 T cell receptor beta chains were all read from a single sample in a study of OX40 agonist ivuxolimab in advanced cancers. Generated by immunoSEQ multiplex PCR, the TCRdb table keeps only in-frame clones and is missing some. The table lists nearly 25,000 clones, roughly 77% of them singletons. The sequences come from CD4+ or CD8+ T cells sorted from blood, collected in a trial of the OX40 agonist ivuxolimab. These TCRs come from an adult with an advanced solid tumor such as melanoma, head and neck, liver or kidney cancer.

Sample share makes this clone large (0.1 to 1%). Other DNA sequences in the sample encode the same CDR3. This chain links TRBV5-1 with TRBJ1-2; 8 nucleotides align to TRBD1. Looked up from germline, CDR1 is SGHRS and CDR2 is YFSETQ. Trimming at V came to 2 bases and at J to 6 bases, leaving 6 bases not matched to a gene. This CDR3 comprises 14 residues. The CDR3 here is CASSFGTGSNGYTF. In DNA form, the CDR3 reads TGCGCCAGCAGCTTTGGGACAGGCTCTAATGGCTACACCTTC. The full variable domain, with the rest looked up from reference TRBV5-1 and TRBJ1-2, is KAGVTQTPRYLIKTRGQQVTLSCSPISGHRSVSWYQQTPGQGLQFLFEYFSETQRNKGNFPGRFSGRQFSNSRSEMNVSTLELGDSALYLCASSFGTGSNGYTFGSGTRLTVV.

The CDR3 loop is CASSLKGRRQYSYEQYF. For the CDR3, the DNA is TGTGCCAGCAGCTTAAAAGGACGGAGGCAGTACTCCTACGAGCAGTACTTC. J is TRBJ2-7 and V is TRBV27; D perhaps matches TRBD2 (5 bases). V dropped 6 bases and J dropped 0 bases, with 21 bases sitting between them. CDR1 MNHEY and CDR2 SMNVEV come from the germline V gene (reference sequence). The CDR3 length is 17 residues.

The chain uses TRBV16 and TRBJ1-2; possible D gene TRBD1, 6 bases. Germline CDR1 is KGHSY and CDR2 is FQNENV. V was cut by 6 bases and J by 4 bases, with 18 bases left in between. The CDR3 is 15 amino acids. CDR3 in DNA: TGTGCCAGCAGTTCCGTCGGGGGCCTCGGCTATGGCTACACCTTC. This codes for CASSSVGGLGYGYTF. Filled out from reference TRBV16 and TRBJ1-2, the complete variable domain reads GEEVAQTPKHLVRGEGQKAKLYCAPIKGHSYVFWYQQVLKNEFKFLISFQNENVFDETGMPKERFSAKCLPNSPCSLEIQATKLEDSAVYFCASSSVGGLGYGYTFGSGTRLTVV.

The chain uses TRBV5-1 and TRBJ1-1, with unresolved D. The V end lost 5 bases, the J end lost 1 base, and 9 bases lay between the germline ends. Germline values: CDR1 SGHRS, CDR2 YFSETQ. The CDR3 spans 13 residues. The CDR3 here is CASSSGQNTEAFF. The CDR3 DNA reads as TGCGCCAGCAGTTCAGGCCAGAACACTGAAGCTTTCTTT.

This chain joins TRBV6-1 and TRBJ2-7; D is undetermined. The CDR3 runs 13 residues. Trimming took 4 bases from V and 3 from J, leaving 10 bases between them. Germline loops: CDR1 MNHNS, CDR2 SASEGT. The CDR3 loop reads CASSVERSYEQYF. Written as DNA, the CDR3 is TGTGCCAGCAGTGTGGAGAGAAGCTACGAGCAGTACTTC.

The chain couples TRBV6-6 to TRBJ1-1, with TRBD1 identical over 7 bases. With V trimmed by 6 bases and J by 4 bases, 5 bases remained unmatched. This CDR3 region has 13 residues. The V gene's germline CDR1 is MNHNY and CDR2 SVGAGI (reference sequence). CDR3 region: CASRQGSGTEAFF. CDR3 in DNA: TGTGCCAGCAGACAGGGGTCGGGCACTGAAGCTTTCTTT.

This sequence joins TRBV18 and TRBJ1-2; perhaps TRBD1 as D (5 bases). Germline lookup yields CDR1 KGHSH and CDR2 LQKENI. This CDR3 is built from 18 residues. V gave up 6 bases and J gave up 0 bases, with 23 bases separating them. CDR3 region: CASSNLPGLTLSNYGYTF. The CDR3 DNA follows: TGTGCCAGCTCTAACCTCCCGGGGCTCACGCTTTCTAACTATGGCTACACCTTC.

With respect to this clone: Within the sample, other DNA sequences also encode this same CDR3. The chain joins TRBV6-6 to TRBJ1-5, with 11 bases identical to TRBD1. Germline assignment: CDR1 MNHNY and CDR2 SVGAGI (reference sequence). The CDR3 loop spans 14 amino acids. The junction had 5 bases not matched to a gene; V was cut back by 6 bases and J by 7 bases. The CDR3 spells CASSRTGGGQPQHF. In nucleotides, the CDR3 is TGTGCCAGCAGCCGGACAGGGGGCGGACAGCCCCAGCATTTT.

The chain employs TRBV19 and TRBJ1-2; the D gene is possibly TRBD1 (5 bases). Trimming removed 5 bases from V and 2 bases from J, with 12 bases in between. This CDR3 is 14 amino acids long. Germline CDR1 reads LNHDA; CDR2 reads SQIVND (reference sequence). CDR3 amino acids: CASSLLDRNYGYTF. As DNA, the CDR3 is TGTGCCAGTAGTCTTCTTGACAGAAACTATGGCTACACCTTC.

The chain combines TRBV5-4 with TRBJ1-3; no firm D call. V gave up 0 bases and J gave up 4 bases, with 8 bases separating them. The CDR3 has 14 amino acids. CDR1 and CDR2 (germline): SGHNT, YYREEE (reference sequence). This chain's CDR3 is CASSLDSVGNTIYF. The CDR3 bases are TGTGCCAGCAGCTTGGACAGCGTCGGAAACACCATATATTTT.

This clone was seen just once. Other nucleotide sequences from this sample produce the same CDR3. The genes are TRBV5-1 and TRBJ1-5; D is undetermined. The CDR3 runs 15 residues. Germline-derived CDR1 and CDR2 are SGHRS and YFSETQ. V was pared by 0 bases and J by 0 bases, with 7 bases between. Here the CDR3 DNA reads TGCGCCAGCAGCTTGGACGGTTATAGCAATCAGCCCCAGCATTTT. It codes for CASSLDGYSNQPQHF.

This chain connects TRBV11-3 to TRBJ2-2; D gene ambiguous. The germline V gene has CDR1 SGHNT and CDR2 YENEEA. The CDR3 spans 11 residues. V lost 4 bases and J 5 bases, leaving 2 bases between the germline ends. CDR3 region: CASSSTGELFF. For the CDR3, the DNA is TGTGCCAGCAGCTCAACCGGGGAGCTGTTTTTT.

Only a few counts were recorded for this clone. The V and J genes are TRBV19 and TRBJ1-2; D remains unclear. The CDR3 contains 14 residues. The germline V gene has CDR1 LNHDA and CDR2 SQIVND (reference sequence). V was cut by 7 bases and J by 0 bases, with 12 bases left in between. The CDR3 DNA reads as TGTGCCAGTAAAAAACACATCCCTAACTATGGCTACACCTTC. This gives the protein CASKKHIPNYGYTF. Full variable domain (missing parts from reference TRBV19 and TRBJ1-2): DGGITQSPKYLFRKEGQNVTLSCEQNLNHDAMYWYRQDPGQGLRLIYYSQIVNDFQKGDIAEGYSVSREKKESFPLTVTSAQKNPTAFYLCASKKHIPNYGYTFGSGTRLTVV.

The chain employs TRBV5-6 and TRBJ1-5; possible D gene TRBD1, 6 bases. The CDR3 length is 15 residues. V lost 0 bases, J lost 8 bases, and 15 bases lay in between. Germline V gene sequence: CDR1 SGHDT, CDR2 YYEEEE. Written as DNA, the CDR3 is TGTGCCAGCAGCTTGGAGGGGGTCCCCTCTGAGCCCCAGCATTTT. It codes for CASSLEGVPSEPQHF.

V and J are TRBV7-2 and TRBJ2-1, with 13 positions matching TRBD2. The V and J ends lost 5 bases and 8 bases, in that order; junction bases with no gene match: 6. The CDR3 runs 15 residues. Looked up from germline, CDR1 is SGHTA and CDR2 is FQGNSA. The CDR3 DNA sequence: TGTGCCAGCAGCGCCACTAGCGGGGGGGCCTATGAGCAGTTCTTC. Protein product: CASSATSGGAYEQFF.

The CDR3 is CASSVVTDMNTEAFF. The CDR3 DNA sequence: TGTGCCAGCAGCGTAGTAACAGATATGAACACTGAAGCTTTCTTT. The V call is TRBV9, the J call TRBJ1-1, with unresolved D. The CDR3 spans 15 residues. In germline, CDR1 is SGDLS, CDR2 YYNGEE. V lost 0 bases and J lost 0, with 9 bases in between.

V usage is TRBV11-2 and J usage is TRBJ2-7; D remains ambiguous. The CDR3 is 13 amino acids. V was cut by 6 bases and J by 2 bases, with 11 bases left in between. Germline CDR1 and CDR2: SGHAT and FQNNGV. The CDR3 region is CASSPDPTYEQYF. The CDR3 DNA is TGTGCCAGCAGTCCAGATCCCACCTACGAGCAGTACTTC.

The genes are TRBV5-1 and TRBJ1-2; D perhaps matches TRBD1 (6 bases). Germline CDR1 and CDR2: SGHRS and YFSETQ. The V gene lost 0 bases and the J gene lost 8 bases, with 20 bases spanning the gap. The CDR3 covers 16 residues. The CDR3 loop is CASSLDGTGLLRGYTF. In DNA, the CDR3 is TGCGCCAGCAGCTTGGATGGTACAGGGCTGTTGCGCGGCTACACCTTC.

This sequence joins TRBV2 and TRBJ2-1; 8 bases agree with TRBD2. After removal of 6 bases from V and 9 bases from J, the junction contained 13 bases not matched to a gene. Germline V gene sequence: CDR1 SNHLY, CDR2 FYNNEI. This CDR3 region has 15 residues. DNA of the CDR3: TGTGCCAGCAGCCCTCCGGGACTAGTCCGGGGTGAGCAGTTCTTC. Its translation is CASSPPGLVRGEQFF.

This rearrangement joins TRBV6-5 to TRBJ2-3; D is possibly TRBD2 (7 bases). The CDR3 consists of 15 residues. Trimming stripped 5 bases from V and 4 bases from J, with 16 bases between. Germline CDR1 reads MNHEY; CDR2 reads SVGAGI. CDR3 nucleotide sequence: TGTGCCAGCAGTCGAGGGGGGGGCAGCGCAGATACGCAGTATTTT. This codes for CASSRGGGSADTQYF.

This chain uses TRBV20-1 with TRBJ1-1; no reliable D call. V was clipped by 7 bases and J by 9 bases, with 15 bases between them. Germline loops: CDR1 DFQATT, CDR2 SNEGSKA (reference sequence). The CDR3 is made up of 11 amino acids. CDR3 coding DNA: TGCAGTGTCCAACCGGGTCTTAAAGCTTTCTTT. This gives the protein CSVQPGLKAFF.

The chain is built from TRBV18 and TRBJ1-2; the D gene is possibly TRBD1 (6 bases). The V and J ends lost 3 bases and 8 bases respectively, with 13 bases between them. The CDR3 sequence is 13 residues long. Germline CDR1 and CDR2: KGHSH and LQKENI. CDR3 protein: CASSPQGTPGYTF. The CDR3 coding sequence is TGTGCCAGCTCACCCCAAGGGACACCCGGCTACACCTTC.

In DNA form, the CDR3 reads TGCGCCAGCAGCTCCGGGACAGGGACACAAGAGACCCAGTACTTC. Translated, it gives CASSSGTGTQETQYF. V and J are TRBV5-1 and TRBJ2-5; 9 bases are a match to TRBD1. V lost 3 bases and J lost 2; bases outside the gene matches: 5. The V gene's germline CDR1 is SGHRS and CDR2 YFSETQ. The CDR3 consists of 15 residues.

This clone turned up a few times. The rearrangement joins TRBV11-3 to TRBJ2-2; 9 bases match TRBD1. The V gene end was trimmed by 5 bases and the J gene end by 4 bases; junction bases not matched to a gene: 5. CDR1 SGHNT and CDR2 YENEEA come from the germline V gene. CDR3 length: 15 residues. The CDR3 region has the DNA TGTGCCAGCAGCAGGGGGACAGGGCCCACCGGGGAGCTGTTTTTT. Translated: CASSRGTGPTGELFF.

This clone was seen just once. This chain connects TRBV7-9 to TRBJ1-4; 7 bases map to TRBD1. Germline V gene lookup returns CDR1 SEHNR and CDR2 FQNEAQ (reference sequence). The CDR3 loop spans 18 amino acids. J gave up 0 bases and V 1 base, and 8 bases lay outside the gene matches. The CDR3 spells CASSLVGTAVATNEKLFF. In DNA, the CDR3 is TGTGCCAGCAGCTTAGTGGGGACAGCAGTTGCAACTAATGAAAAACTGTTTTTT.

This clone was counted between two and nine times. This chain links TRBV5-1 with TRBJ1-5, with a possible D match to TRBD1 (5 bases). The CDR3 has 15 residues. Deletions cut 0 bases from V and 5 bases from J, with 12 bases between. Germline V gene lookup returns CDR1 SGHRS and CDR2 YFSETQ. The CDR3 loop reads CASSLEGRGDQPQHF. The CDR3 coding sequence is TGCGCCAGCAGCTTGGAGGGAAGAGGGGATCAGCCCCAGCATTTT.

This sequence joins TRBV4-1 and TRBJ2-3, with D tentatively TRBD2 (5 bases). V gave up 0 bases and J gave up 3 bases, with 13 bases separating them. Germline lookup yields CDR1 MGHRA and CDR2 YSYEKL. This CDR3 region has 16 residues. CDR3 bases: TGCGCCAGCAGCCAAGAAGCGGTCACTATTACAGATACGCAGTATTTT. It is translated as CASSQEAVTITDTQYF.

The gene calls are TRBV6-1 and TRBJ1-2; D not certain. The CDR3 spans 13 residues. Germline CDR1 reads MNHNS; CDR2 reads SASEGT. V lost 5 bases, J lost 5 bases, and 12 bases lay in between. CDR3 bases: TGTGCCAGCAGTTCCGAGGTAAATTATGGCTACACCTTC. This gives the protein CASSSEVNYGYTF.

The chain recombines TRBV6-1 with TRBJ1-2, with D tentatively TRBD1 (6 bases). Germline V lookup: CDR1 MNHNS, CDR2 SASEGT. V was clipped by 0 bases and J by 7 bases, with 9 bases between them. The CDR3 has 13 amino acids. CDR3 nucleotide sequence: TGTGCCAGCAGTGAAGCTGGGGGCTTTGGCTACACCTTC. It translates to CASSEAGGFGYTF.